A selection of T cell receptor beta chains follows, all from one sample in a study of T cells after posttransplantation cyclophosphamide. Method: immunoSEQ multiplex PCR; TCRdb's copy keeps in-frame clones and lacks some. Of around 66,000 clones in the sample, about 94% were seen once. Sequencing used PBMCs. These TCRs come from a woman in her twenties or thirties in good health and a related stem cell transplant donor. Both conserved end residues are part of each CDR3. Fields, in order: clone size, V gene, J gene, D gene, CDR3 protein, CDR3 DNA. A D gene is named only where the DNA matches it firmly. Expanded clones are given a class, and other clones once, few, many or no size at all.

once	TRBV7-2	TRBJ2-5	TRBD2	CASSLRLAGAQETQYF	TGTGCCAGCAGCTTACGACTAGCGGGCGCTCAAGAGACCCAGTACTTC
-	TRBV6-6	TRBJ1-6	TRBD1	CASSGQGRGNSPLHF	TGTGCCAGCAGTGGACAGGGAAGGGGTAATTCACCCCTCCACTTT
-	TRBV11-2	TRBJ1-1	-	CASSPFVEGGTEAFF	TGTGCCAGCAGCCCTTTCGTTGAGGGAGGTACTGAAGCTTTCTTT
-	TRBV6-5	TRBJ2-1	-	CASSYSGPGYNEQFF	TGTGCCAGCAGTTACTCGGGGCCGGGTTACAATGAGCAGTTCTTC
-	TRBV7-8	TRBJ2-1	-	CASSPDRNNEQFF	TGTGCCAGCAGCCCGGACAGAAACAATGAGCAGTTCTTC
-	TRBV25-1	TRBJ2-5	-	CASSEYRGGRETQYF	TGTGCCAGCAGTGAATATCGAGGGGGTAGGGAGACCCAGTACTTC
-	TRBV6-5	TRBJ1-1	-	CASSDPGVPEAFF	TGTGCCAGCAGTGATCCAGGAGTCCCAGAAGCTTTCTTT
-	TRBV18	TRBJ2-5	-	CASSPPGVRETQYF	TGTGCCAGCTCACCTCCTGGGGTGAGGGAGACCCAGTACTTC
-	TRBV5-8	TRBJ1-2	-	CASSPLGQGTDYGYTF	TGTGCCAGCAGCCCCCTTGGCCAGGGGACCGACTATGGCTACACCTTC
once	TRBV6-5	TRBJ1-1	-	CATARGTEAFF	TGTGCCACCGCGCGGGGGACTGAAGCTTTCTTT
-	TRBV12-2	TRBJ1-2	-	CASRSYSGTGDYVNYGYTF	TGTGCAAGTCGCTCATATTCCGGGACAGGGGATTATGTAAACTATGGCTACACCTTC
once	TRBV13	TRBJ1-3	-	CASSIGGNTIYF	TGTGCCAGCAGTATTGGTGGAAACACCATATATTTT
-	TRBV2	TRBJ1-2	-	CASSEASGQIAGYTF	TGTGCCAGCAGTGAAGCTTCCGGGCAAATAGCGGGCTACACCTTC
many	TRBV27	TRBJ2-7	TRBD1	CASSPYPRDRAEYEQYF	TGTGCCAGCAGTCCATACCCCCGGGACAGGGCGGAATACGAGCAGTACTTC
-	TRBV30	TRBJ1-6	TRBD1	CAWSVGQGGNSPLHF	TGTGCCTGGAGTGTGGGACAGGGGGGAAATTCACCCCTCCACTTT
-	TRBV4-3	TRBJ2-7	-	CASSQDRRGPEQYF	TGCGCCAGCAGCCAAGATAGGCGGGGACCCGAGCAGTACTTC
-	TRBV7-2	TRBJ2-7	TRBD2	CASSLDLAGGVEQYF	TGTGCCAGCAGCTTAGACCTAGCGGGGGGCGTCGAGCAGTACTTC
-	TRBV28	TRBJ1-1	-	CATVGTEAFF	TGTGCCACTGTAGGCACTGAAGCTTTCTTT
-	TRBV5-4	TRBJ2-7	-	CASSPHRGGQPYEQYF	TGTGCCAGCAGCCCACATCGCGGGGGACAACCCTACGAGCAGTACTTC
-	TRBV9	TRBJ2-7	-	CASSKGTSFSYEQYF	TGTGCCAGCAGCAAGGGGACTTCCTTCTCCTACGAGCAGTACTTC
once	TRBV4-2	TRBJ2-5	TRBD2	CASSQDVGGSGETQYF	TGTGCCAGCAGCCAAGATGTCGGGGGGAGTGGGGAGACCCAGTACTTC
-	TRBV7-2	TRBJ1-1	-	CATHQVMNTEAFF	TGTGCCACCCACCAGGTCATGAACACTGAAGCTTTCTTT
-	TRBV5-6	TRBJ2-5	-	CASSLGSTKATQYF	TGTGCCAGCAGCTTGGGTTCAACCAAGGCGACCCAGTACTTC
-	TRBV28	TRBJ1-2	-	CASSLAVNYGYTF	TGTGCCAGCAGTTTAGCGGTTAACTATGGCTACACCTTC
-	TRBV25-1	TRBJ1-1	-	CASRAGPMNTEAFF	TGTGCCAGCAGAGCCGGGCCAATGAACACTGAAGCTTTCTTT
many	TRBV9	TRBJ1-6	TRBD1	CASSLTTGETSPLHF	TGTGCCAGCAGCTTAACGACAGGGGAAACTTCACCCCTCCACTTT
-	TRBV27	TRBJ2-1	-	CASSFQGWDEQFF	TGTGCCAGCAGTTTCCAGGGTTGGGATGAGCAGTTCTTC
-	TRBV7-2	TRBJ2-7	-	CASSFSISSYEQYF	TGTGCCAGCAGCTTTTCTATCTCCTCCTACGAGCAGTACTTC
-	TRBV4-3	TRBJ1-2	-	CASSQVYRVQVGYTF	TGCGCCAGCAGCCAAGTGTACAGGGTTCAGGTTGGCTACACCTTC
once	TRBV6-5	TRBJ2-5	-	CASRPTSGETQYF	TGTGCCAGCAGACCTACCTCTGGAGAGACCCAGTACTTC
once	TRBV20-1	TRBJ1-1	-	CSAGPSLEAFF	TGCAGTGCCGGGCCCTCCTTGGAAGCTTTCTTT
-	TRBV7-2	TRBJ1-5	-	CASSLGMGNQPQHF	TGTGCCAGCAGCTTAGGAATGGGGAATCAGCCCCAGCATTTT
-	TRBV6-1	TRBJ2-7	-	CASSEPGGRPYPEQYF	TGTGCCAGCAGTGAACCTGGGGGTCGACCATATCCCGAGCAGTACTTC
-	TRBV7-2	TRBJ1-2	-	CASGHKDGYGYTF	TGTGCCAGCGGCCATAAGGACGGCTATGGCTACACCTTC
-	TRBV9	TRBJ2-3	TRBD2	CASSLSGGFTDTQYF	TGTGCCAGCAGCCTTTCCGGGGGGTTCACAGATACGCAGTATTTT
-	TRBV10-3	TRBJ2-1	TRBD2	CAISEMVAGARGNEQFF	TGTGCCATCAGTGAGATGGTAGCGGGAGCTCGAGGCAATGAGCAGTTCTTC
-	TRBV21-1	TRBJ2-3	-	CASSKGLAGGREGYTDTQYF	TGTGCCAGCAGCAAAGGGCTAGCGGGGGGGCGAGAAGGATACACAGATACGCAGTATTTT
-	TRBV13	TRBJ2-5	TRBD2	CASSLERGAQETQYF	TGTGCCAGCAGCTTGGAGCGGGGGGCGCAAGAGACCCAGTACTTC
-	TRBV2	TRBJ2-7	TRBD1	CASSETGDPFYEQYF	TGTGCCAGCAGCGAGACAGGGGACCCATTCTACGAGCAGTACTTC
-	TRBV10-3	TRBJ1-1	-	CAIRGHMNTEAFF	TGTGCCATCAGGGGACACATGAACACTGAAGCTTTCTTT
-	TRBV11-2	TRBJ1-1	-	CASSPGTDTEAFF	TGTGCCAGCAGCCCCGGGACGGACACTGAAGCTTTCTTT
-	TRBV30	TRBJ1-3	-	CAWSVGSGNTIYF	TGTGCCTGGAGTGTGGGGTCCGGAAACACCATATATTTT
once	TRBV5-4	TRBJ2-7	-	CASSLEVGSSYEQYF	TGTGCCAGCAGCTTGGAGGTGGGGTCCTCCTACGAGCAGTACTTC
-	TRBV29-1	TRBJ1-6	-	CSVAETVSSPLHF	TGCAGCGTTGCTGAGACGGTGTCTTCACCCCTCCACTTT
-	TRBV5-4	TRBJ1-6	-	CASSGVNSPLHF	TGTGCCAGCAGCGGAGTTAATTCACCCCTCCACTTT
-	TRBV5-4	TRBJ2-1	-	CASSRRQEEQFF	TGTGCCAGCAGCCGACGGCAGGAGGAGCAGTTCTTC
-	TRBV19	TRBJ2-5	-	CASSLGTEPTETQYF	TGTGCCAGTAGTCTCGGCACAGAACCAACAGAGACCCAGTACTTC